This TCR beta chain was captured by sequencing in a study of T cells in Graves' hyperthyroidism and ophthalmopathy. General study findings and limits: Most thyroid-expanded clonotypes above 0.001 were also found in blood.

TCR beta CDR3 region amplification was performed from RNA transcripts. HTBI primers drove first-round RT-PCR of the TCR CDR3. TCRdb used MiXCR to reprocess the multiplex PCR reads, holding one entry per CDR3 protein. The table lists around 260,000 distinct CDR3 sequences, less than 30% of them singletons, with approximately 30% in the top ten. Patients aged 18 to 65 had newly diagnosed hyperthyroidism of under 2 months' duration. 9 to 10 ml fresh peripheral blood yielded the PBMCs. This clonotype was observed at least ten times. What it recognizes is unknown. CDR1 is MGHRA and CDR2 is YSYEKL in the germline V gene. Trimming cost V 4 bases and J 4 bases, with 22 bases left between them. The CDR3 length is 17 residues.

This TCR was recovered from a middle-aged man with Graves' hyperthyroidism that later progressed to Graves' ophthalmopathy. V and J are TRBV4-1 and TRBJ2-5, with a weak D call TRBD2 (6 bases). Sequencing was carried out using blood. CDR3 nucleotide sequence: TGCGCCAGCAGCCCCCAGGCAGCCGGGAGTGGAGGAGAGACCCAGTACTTC. It translates to CASSPQAAGSGGETQYF.